The present T cell receptor (beta chain) was sequenced within a study of T-cell reconstitution after alpha-beta-depleted transplantation in children. CDR3 size: 14 residues. Germline lookup yields CDR1 SGDLS and CDR2 YYNGEE. Between the trimmed V and J ends, which lost 0 bases and 3 bases, there was a span of 10 bases. During its preparation, the TCRbeta library received unique molecular identifiers. TCRdb used MiXCR to reprocess the PCR reads, holding one entry per CDR3 protein. The sample holds 250,000 to 350,000 distinct CDR3 sequences, 9.9% seen once. This clonotype was seen a handful of times. This clonotype was sampled from a human donor who donated a stem cell graft to a child with SCID. The chain combines TRBV9 with TRBJ2-7, with TRBD1 as a possible D gene (6 bases). The sample was PBMCs from the stem cell graft donor, taken from the stem cell graft. The CDR3 nucleotides read TGTGCCAGCAGCGTAGCTCCAGGGGACTACGAGCAGTACTTC. It is translated as CASSVAPGDYEQYF.